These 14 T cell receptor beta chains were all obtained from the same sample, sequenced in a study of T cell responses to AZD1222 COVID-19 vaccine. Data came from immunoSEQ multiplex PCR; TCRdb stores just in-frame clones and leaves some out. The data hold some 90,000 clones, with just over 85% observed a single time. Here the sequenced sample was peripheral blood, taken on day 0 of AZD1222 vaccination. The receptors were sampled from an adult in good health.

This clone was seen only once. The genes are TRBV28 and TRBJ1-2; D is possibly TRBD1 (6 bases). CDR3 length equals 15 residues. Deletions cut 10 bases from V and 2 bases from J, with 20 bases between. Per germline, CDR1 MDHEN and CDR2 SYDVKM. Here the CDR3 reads CANRGTRATNYGYTF. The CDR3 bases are TGTGCCAACCGCGGGACAAGGGCTACCAACTATGGCTACACCTTC.

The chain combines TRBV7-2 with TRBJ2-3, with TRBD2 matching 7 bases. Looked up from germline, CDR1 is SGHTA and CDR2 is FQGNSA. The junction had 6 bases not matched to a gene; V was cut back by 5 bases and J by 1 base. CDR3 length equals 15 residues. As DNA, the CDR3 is TGTGCCAGCAGCCCCCGGCTAGCGGGCACAGATACGCAGTATTTT. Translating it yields CASSPRLAGTDTQYF.

CDR3 in DNA: TGCGCCAGCAGCCAAGAGGCAGGGGCGCAGGATGGCTACACCTTC. Encoded protein: CASSQEAGAQDGYTF. This sequence joins TRBV4-3 and TRBJ1-2; possibly TRBD1 for D (6 bases). This CDR3 region has 15 residues. Trimming cost V 0 bases and J 6 bases, with 14 bases left between them. The V gene's germline CDR1 is LGHNA and CDR2 YSLEER.

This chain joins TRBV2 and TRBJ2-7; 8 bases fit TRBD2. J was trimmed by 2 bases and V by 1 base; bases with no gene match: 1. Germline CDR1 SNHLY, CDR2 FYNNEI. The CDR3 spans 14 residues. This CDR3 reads CASSEGSGTYEQYF. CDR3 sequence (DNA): TGTGCCAGCAGTGAAGGTAGCGGGACCTACGAGCAGTACTTC.

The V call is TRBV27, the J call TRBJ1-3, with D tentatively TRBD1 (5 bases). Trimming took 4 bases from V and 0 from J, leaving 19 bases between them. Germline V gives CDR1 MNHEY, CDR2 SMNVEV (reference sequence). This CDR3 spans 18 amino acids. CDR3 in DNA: TGTGCCAGCAGTTCCCACGCAACTACCAGGGTCTCTGGAAACACCATATATTTT. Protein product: CASSSHATTRVSGNTIYF.

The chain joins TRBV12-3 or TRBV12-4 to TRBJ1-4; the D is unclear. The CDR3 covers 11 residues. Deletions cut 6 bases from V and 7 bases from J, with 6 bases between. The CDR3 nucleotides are TGTGCCAGCAGCGCGGGTGAAAAACTGTTTTTT. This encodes CASSAGEKLFF.

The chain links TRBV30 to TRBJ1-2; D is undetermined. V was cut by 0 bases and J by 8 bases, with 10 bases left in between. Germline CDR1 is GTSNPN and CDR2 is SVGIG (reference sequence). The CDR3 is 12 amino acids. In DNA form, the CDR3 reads TGTGCCTGGAGTGTAGTTCGAGAGGGCTACACCTTC. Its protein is CAWSVVREGYTF.

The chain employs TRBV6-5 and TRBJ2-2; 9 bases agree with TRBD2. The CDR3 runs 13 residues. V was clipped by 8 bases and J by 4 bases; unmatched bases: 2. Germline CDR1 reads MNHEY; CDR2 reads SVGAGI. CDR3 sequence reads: CASVAGATGELFF. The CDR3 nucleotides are TGTGCCAGCGTAGCGGGAGCCACCGGGGAGCTGTTTTTT.

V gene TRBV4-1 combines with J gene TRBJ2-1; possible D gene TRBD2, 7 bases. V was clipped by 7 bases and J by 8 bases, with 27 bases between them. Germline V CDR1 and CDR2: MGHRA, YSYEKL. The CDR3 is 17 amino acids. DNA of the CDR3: TGCGCCAGCACCCCCCGGGGGGACACAACTTTCGGGGATGAGCAGTTCTTC. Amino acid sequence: CASTPRGDTTFGDEQFF.

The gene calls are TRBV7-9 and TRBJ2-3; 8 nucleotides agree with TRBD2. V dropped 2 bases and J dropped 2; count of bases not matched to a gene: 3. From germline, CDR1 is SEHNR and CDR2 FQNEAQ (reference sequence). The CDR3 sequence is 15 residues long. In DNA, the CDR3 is TGTGCCAGCAGCTTAATGCGGGAGGCCACAGATACGCAGTATTTT. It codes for CASSLMREATDTQYF.

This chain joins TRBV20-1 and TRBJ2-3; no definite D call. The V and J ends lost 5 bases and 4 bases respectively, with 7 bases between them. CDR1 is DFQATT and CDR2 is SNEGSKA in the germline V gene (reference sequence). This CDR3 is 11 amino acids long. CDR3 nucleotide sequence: TGCAGTGCTTCCGGGCCAGATACGCAGTATTTT. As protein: CSASGPDTQYF.

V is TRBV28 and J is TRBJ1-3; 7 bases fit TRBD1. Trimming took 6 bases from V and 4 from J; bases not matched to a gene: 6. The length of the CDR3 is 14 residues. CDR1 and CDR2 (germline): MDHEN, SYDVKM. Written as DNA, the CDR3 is TGTGCCAGCAGAACCGGGACAGACGGAAACACCATATATTTT. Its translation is CASRTGTDGNTIYF.

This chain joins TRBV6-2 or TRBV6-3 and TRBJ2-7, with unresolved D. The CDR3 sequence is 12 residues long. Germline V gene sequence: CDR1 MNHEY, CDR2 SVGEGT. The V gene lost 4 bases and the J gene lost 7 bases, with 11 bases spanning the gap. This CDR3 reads CASSSLNGEQYF. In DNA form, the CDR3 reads TGTGCCAGCAGTTCCCTTAATGGGGAGCAGTACTTC.

The CDR3 sequence is CASSPGGKSPLHF. The CDR3 DNA reads TGTGCCAGCTCACCGGGGGGAAAGTCACCCCTCCACTTT. The genes are TRBV18 and TRBJ1-6, with TRBD1 as a possible D gene (5 bases). This CDR3 spans 13 amino acids. Trimming took 3 bases from V and 10 from J, leaving 10 bases between them. Germline lookup yields CDR1 KGHSH and CDR2 LQKENI.